This T cell receptor beta chain emerged from a study of human T cells and chemical hapten exposure. Study in general: Epicutaneous patch tests delivered 0.01% DPC to the upper back, with evaluation at 6 days.

The CDR3 spans 14 residues. CDR1 is KGHSH, CDR2 LQKENI, per germline. The V and J ends lost 3 bases and 6 bases respectively, with 15 bases between them. TCRdb processed the RACE reads anew with MiXCR; each CDR3 protein has one entry. This table holds 50,000 to 70,000 distinct CDR3 sequences, roughly a tenth found once. This clonotype has a count of ten or more. Time point described: pre-sensitization, week 0. Specified treatment: therapeutic diphenylcyclopropenone sensitization with weekly scalp DPC. The sequences come from whole blood, collected in connection with sensitization to the hapten diphenylcyclopropenone (DPC). V and J are TRBV18 and TRBJ2-7; the D gene is possibly TRBD1 (7 bases). The receptor comes from a man in his forties or fifties with alopecia areata. Some clones in this sample may be carry-over from other donors' samples. CDR3: CASSPLGQGGEQYF. CDR3 bases: TGTGCCAGCTCACCTCTCGGGCAGGGGGGCGAGCAGTACTTC.